The rows below give T cell receptor beta chains drawn from one sample of a study of cytomegalovirus exposure and HLA in healthy donors. Produced via immunoSEQ multiplex PCR; TCRdb's table is partial and in-frame only. The table records around 180,000 clones, less than 75% of them present only once. Sample: PBMCs. These receptors came from a girl between 10 and 17 years old in good health and CMV-seronegative. Each CDR3 is given with its conserved first and last residue. The D gene is left open where the match is weak. Size is omitted from some rows. Given values are once, few, many or a class for expanded clones.

>once|TRBD1|TRBJ2-2|TRBV19
TGTGCCAGTAGTCAAGGGACAGGGAACACCGGGGAGCTGTTTTTT
CASSQGTGNTGELFF
>-|-|TRBJ2-5|TRBV5-1
TGCGCCAGCTCCGACCCCAGGGGCGGGTGGGAGACCCAGTACTTC
CASSDPRGGWETQYF
>few|-|TRBJ2-7|TRBV27
TGTGCCAGCAGTTTATTGGTTCGAGGCTACGAGCAGTACTTC
CASSLLVRGYEQYF
>-|-|TRBJ2-7|TRBV15
TGTGCCACCAGCAGACAAATGGACAGCTCCTACGAGCAGTACTTC
CATSRQMDSSYEQYF
>-|TRBD2|TRBJ2-3|TRBV6-5
TGTGCCAGCAGTCGGGGCGGACTAGCGGCAGATACGCAGTATTTT
CASSRGGLAADTQYF
>-|-|TRBJ1-2|TRBV5-6
TGTGCCAGCAGCTTGGTAGGACAGCCCACTAACTATGGCTACACCTTC
CASSLVGQPTNYGYTF
>-|-|TRBJ1-1|TRBV10-3
TGTGCCATCAGGGGGCAGGGAGGCACTGAAGCTTTCTTT
CAIRGQGGTEAFF
>-|TRBD1|TRBJ1-2|TRBV29-1
TGCAGCGCCGTGCACAGGGGGTCCAGTGCTGGGGGCTACACCTTC
CSAVHRGSSAGGYTF
>-|-|TRBJ1-5|TRBV7-8
TGTGCCAGCAGCTTTTCTCAGGGGATATTGGGTCAGCCCCAGCATTTT
CASSFSQGILGQPQHF
>few|TRBD2|TRBJ2-1|TRBV7-6
TGTGCCAGCAGCTTGACAGCGGGGGGGTACAATGAGCAGTTCTTC
CASSLTAGGYNEQFF
>-|TRBD1|TRBJ2-7|TRBV10-3
TGTGCCATCAGTGAGTCGACAGGGGGCGCGCAGTACTTC
CAISESTGGAQYF
>once|-|TRBJ1-6|TRBV7-3
TGTGCTTCCCGGAGCTCCTATAATTCACCCCTCCACTTT
CASRSSYNSPLHF
>-|-|TRBJ1-1|TRBV27
TGTGCCAGCAGTTCACCAACGAGCCTGGAAGCTTTCTTT
CASSSPTSLEAFF
>-|TRBD1|TRBJ1-6|TRBV4-1
TGCGCCAGCAGCCAAGGACAGGGTTATAATTCACCCCTCCACTTT
CASSQGQGYNSPLHF
>once|-|TRBJ1-6|TRBV6-1
TGTGCCAGCATCGACGGGGGATCCTATGATTCACCCCTCCACTTT
CASIDGGSYDSPLHF
>-|-|TRBJ2-1|TRBV7-9
TGTGCCAGCAGCATCGGAGGGGAGCAGTTCTTC
CASSIGGEQFF
>-|-|TRBJ2-5|TRBV4-1
TGCGCCAGCAGCCAAGATGTGACTCCCGAAGAGACCCAGTACTTC
CASSQDVTPEETQYF
>-|-|TRBJ1-5|TRBV28
TGTGCCAGCAGTTTAAGGCGGATTAGCAATCAGCCCCAGCATTTT
CASSLRRISNQPQHF
>-|-|TRBJ2-5|TRBV2
TGTGCCAGCAGCAGGGCAAACCAAGAGACCCAGTACTTC
CASSRANQETQYF
>-|-|TRBJ1-5|TRBV27
TGTGCCAGCAGCCACCGGGGGGGGCAGCCCCAGCATTTT
CASSHRGGQPQHF
>-|-|TRBJ1-1|TRBV5-1
TGCGCCAGCAGCTTGGTCGGGGGGAAAGCTTTCTTT
CASSLVGGKAFF
>-|-|TRBJ2-1|TRBV5-1
TGCGCCAGCAGTTTCGAGTCGCGGGGATACAATGAGCAGTTCTTC
CASSFESRGYNEQFF
>-|-|TRBJ2-7|TRBV7-9
TGTGCCAGCAGCTTACATGGGGCGGTCTCTTCCTACGAGCAGTACTTC
CASSLHGAVSSYEQYF
>-|TRBD2|TRBJ2-7|TRBV5-1
TGCGCCAGCAGCTTGGGTGCGGGGGGGTCCTACGAGCAGTACTTC
CASSLGAGGSYEQYF
>-|-|TRBJ2-1|TRBV4-2
TGTGCCAGCAGCCAAACAGGGTTAGTAACCTACAATGAGCAGTTCTTC
CASSQTGLVTYNEQFF
>-|TRBD1|TRBJ2-2|TRBV5-1
TGCGCCAGCTCCCCCGAGGGGGCCACCGGGGAGCTGTTTTTT
CASSPEGATGELFF
>few|-|TRBJ1-6|TRBV5-6
TGTGCCAGCAGCTTGTACCCAGGGGACAATTCACCCCTCCACTTT
CASSLYPGDNSPLHF
>-|-|TRBJ2-5|TRBV7-8
TGTGCCAGCAGCCCCGCCGGGCGGGACCAAGAGACCCAGTACTTC
CASSPAGRDQETQYF
>-|-|TRBJ2-5|TRBV15
TGTGCCACCAGCAGTGTCAGTGGACAGAAAGAGACCCAGTACTTC
CATSSVSGQKETQYF
>-|TRBD1|TRBJ1-2|TRBV6-5
TGTGCCAGCAGCTCCACGGGACAGGGAAGCTATGGCTACACCTTC
CASSSTGQGSYGYTF
>-|TRBD1|TRBJ2-7|TRBV6-5
TGTGCCAGCAGTTACTCTCCGGGACAGGGATACGAGCAGTACTTC
CASSYSPGQGYEQYF
>-|-|TRBJ2-2|TRBV7-8
TGTGCCAGCAGAAAACGGGTAGTGGCCGGGGAGCTGTTTTTT
CASRKRVVAGELFF
>-|-|TRBJ1-2|TRBV5-6
TGTGCCAGCATTCTATTCAGACCGAACAAGGGGTATGGCTACACCTTC
CASILFRPNKGYGYTF
>few|-|TRBJ1-3|TRBV5-1
TGCGCCAGCAGCTACGAGGGGGACTCTGGAAACACCATATATTTT
CASSYEGDSGNTIYF
>-|-|TRBJ1-1|TRBV5-1
TGCGCCAGCAGCTTAGAGGGCAACACTGAAGCTTTCTTT
CASSLEGNTEAFF
>few|-|TRBJ1-1|TRBV2
TGTGCCAGCATGCCCCTAATGAACACTGAAGCTTTCTTT
CASMPLMNTEAFF
>-|-|TRBJ2-5|TRBV2
TGTGCCAGCAGCCTCGATAGAGAGACCCAGTACTTC
CASSLDRETQYF
>-|TRBD1|TRBJ1-5|TRBV12-5
TGTGCTAGTGGCCCCGGGACAGAAAATCAGCCCCAGCATTTT
CASGPGTENQPQHF
>-|-|TRBJ2-7|TRBV7-9
TGTGCCAGCAGCCTCCTGTCGGGAACACTTCACTACGAGCAGTACTTC
CASSLLSGTLHYEQYF
>-|-|TRBJ1-5|TRBV6-5
TGTGCCAGCAGTTACTCAGGGGGGGGCAATCAGCCCCAGCATTTT
CASSYSGGGNQPQHF
>once|TRBD1|TRBJ1-6|TRBV15
TGTGCCACCAGCAGAGTTACCGGGACAGGGGTTTCACCCCTCCACTTT
CATSRVTGTGVSPLHF
>-|-|TRBJ2-3|TRBV19
TGTGCCAGTAGTATGGGGGGAGGCACAGATACGCAGTATTTT
CASSMGGGTDTQYF
>-|-|TRBJ2-2|TRBV10-1
TGCGCCAGCAGTCACAGTGGCGGGGAGCTGTTTTTT
CASSHSGGELFF
>few|TRBD1|TRBJ1-2|TRBV6-6
TGTGCCAGCAGCCCTACAGGGGAGATTAACTATGGCTACACCTTC
CASSPTGEINYGYTF
>-|-|TRBJ1-5|TRBV19
TGTGCCAGTAGTATAAGGGGACAAGGCGTTAGGGATCAGCCCCAGCATTTT
CASSIRGQGVRDQPQHF
>-|TRBD2|TRBJ2-7|TRBV6-1
TGTGCCAGCAGTGAAATACAGCGGGGGGTATACGAGCAGTACTTC
CASSEIQRGVYEQYF